Detailed here is one TCR beta chain. MiXCR, run by TCRdb on the PCR reads, gives a single entry per CDR3 protein. The sample consists of around 7,000 distinct CDR3 sequences, about 30% of them appearing once. Germline V lookup: CDR1 MNHNS, CDR2 SASEGT. The V end lost 6 bases, the J end lost 8 bases, and 11 bases lay between the germline ends. CDR3 length: 12 residues. This record belongs to a study of immune characterization of retroperitoneal liposarcoma. This sequence originates from a female donor with retroperitoneal liposarcoma. The sample consisted of tumor tissue. This rearrangement joins TRBV6-1 to TRBJ2-1, with D perhaps matching TRBD1 or TRBD2 (5 bases each). CDR3 bases: TGTGCCAGCAGCCCACTAGGGGATGAGCAGTTCTTC. Its protein product is CASSPLGDEQFF.